Presented here are 17 T cell receptor beta chains from one specimen sequenced in a study of blood T cell repertoires in COVID-19 (dated by TCRdb to about 2020). Receptor amplification or capture employed the immunoSEQ multiplex PCR assay. The table was pulled from immuneACCESS by TCRdb, which kept in-frame rearrangements only. Such tables lose some clones; where checked, under half of the loss comes from unresolved V genes, and the rest has no known cause. In this sample the table shows about 16,000 clones, around nine tenths of which occur a single time. Of the sample, about an eighth falls within the top ten clones. The specimen sequenced was peripheral blood. These receptors were obtained from a human donor in a cohort sampled during active COVID-19.

This rearrangement joins TRBV18 to TRBJ1-1; TRBD1 aligns across 7 bases. Germline V gene sequence: CDR1 KGHSH, CDR2 LQKENI. After removal of 0 bases from V and 4 bases from J, the junction contained 5 bases not matched to a gene. This CDR3 is 15 amino acids long. The CDR3 coding sequence is TGTGCCAGCTCACCACCGTACAGGGGCCCCACTGAAGCTTTCTTT. It is translated as CASSPPYRGPTEAFF. Drawing the rest from reference TRBV18 and TRBJ1-1, the complete variable domain is NAGVMQNPRHLVRRRGQEARLRCSPMKGHSHVYWYRQLPEEGLKFMVYLQKENIIDESGMPKERFSAEFPKEGPSILRIQQVVRGDSAAYFCASSPPYRGPTEAFFGQGTRLTVV.

The chain links TRBV3-1 (or the pseudogene TRBV3-2) to TRBJ2-7; D is possibly TRBD1 (6 bases). Per germline, CDR1 LGHDT and CDR2 YNNKEL (reference sequence). The CDR3 consists of 18 residues. The V and J ends lost 0 bases and 3 bases respectively, with 21 bases between them. CDR3 in amino acids: CASSQDPTGQGLFYEQYF. CDR3 nucleotide sequence: TGTGCCAGCAGCCAAGATCCGACAGGCCAAGGCTTATTCTACGAGCAGTACTTC.

The chain couples TRBV4-3 to TRBJ1-1; possible D gene TRBD1, 5 bases. The V gene's germline CDR1 is LGHNA and CDR2 YSLEER. The CDR3 is 13 residues long. The V end was cut by 2 bases, the J end by 7 bases, with 11 bases between. The CDR3, as DNA: TGCGCCAGCAGCCAACTCATCACAGGTGAAGCTTTCTTT. This gives the protein CASSQLITGEAFF.

This chain joins TRBV6-6 and TRBJ1-6, with TRBD1 identical over 9 bases. The V and J ends lost 0 bases and 4 bases, in that order; junction bases with no gene match: 1. Looked up from germline, CDR1 is MNHNY and CDR2 is SVGAGI (reference sequence). The CDR3 loop spans 16 amino acids. In nucleotides, the CDR3 is TGTGCCAGCAGTTACTCGGGACAGGGTTATAATTCACCCCTCCACTTT. Protein: CASSYSGQGYNSPLHF.

The genes are TRBV2 and TRBJ2-5; possible D gene TRBD1, 5 bases. V lost 5 bases to trimming and J lost 4 bases, with 17 bases between them. Looked up from germline, CDR1 is SNHLY and CDR2 is FYNNEI. The CDR3 covers 15 residues. CDR3 sequence reads: CASSPLRGFAETQYF. The CDR3 nucleotides read TGTGCCAGCAGTCCCTTAAGGGGATTTGCAGAGACCCAGTACTTC.

The chain couples TRBV6-6 to TRBJ1-1; D is undetermined. Germline-derived CDR1 and CDR2 are MNHNY and SVGAGI (reference sequence). V was clipped by 2 bases and J by 4 bases, with 2 bases between them. The CDR3 is 11 amino acids. CDR3 sequence reads: CASSYLTEAFF. DNA of the CDR3: TGTGCCAGCAGTTACCTCACTGAAGCTTTCTTT.

DNA for the CDR3: TGTGCCAGCAGCACCTTAGAAGGGGACACCGTCTCCTACGAGCAGTACTTC. This translates into CASSTLEGDTVSYEQYF. V is TRBV14 and J is TRBJ2-7; tentatively, D is TRBD1 (6 bases). Trimming left V 5 bases short and J 0 bases short, with 20 bases between. The germline V gene has CDR1 SGHDN and CDR2 FVKESK. This CDR3 has 17 residues.

This rearrangement joins TRBV6-2 or TRBV6-3 to TRBJ1-2; TRBD1 agrees at 9 bases. With V trimmed by 0 bases and J by 6 bases, 8 bases remained unmatched. Germline V gene sequence: CDR1 MNHEY, CDR2 SVGEGT. The CDR3 totals 16 residues. The CDR3 nucleotides are TGTGCCAGCAGTTACTCGCCCGGGACAGGGAGAAATGGCTACACCTTC. Protein product: CASSYSPGTGRNGYTF.

This chain links TRBV11-3 with TRBJ2-1; D possibly corresponds to TRBD2 (7 bases). The CDR3 consists of 14 residues. The V end lost 5 bases, the J end lost 3 bases, and 11 bases lay between the germline ends. Germline V lookup: CDR1 SGHNT, CDR2 YENEEA. CDR3 amino acids: CASSGRGFYNEQFF. In DNA form, the CDR3 reads TGTGCCAGCAGCGGGAGGGGGTTCTACAATGAGCAGTTCTTC.

As regards this clone: This CDR3 is also generated by other DNA sequences in the sample. The chain employs TRBV3-1 (or the pseudogene TRBV3-2) and TRBJ2-7, with D possibly being TRBD1 (6 bases). V lost 3 bases, J lost 4 bases, and 10 bases lay in between. CDR3 length: 13 residues. Germline V gene data show CDR1 as LGHDT and CDR2 as YNNKEL (reference sequence). In DNA form, the CDR3 reads TGTGCCAGCAGCCAGTATCAGGGGTACGAGCAGTACTTC. Protein: CASSQYQGYEQYF.

The chain has TRBV7-2 and TRBJ2-3; 10 nucleotides agree with TRBD2. Trimming cost V 4 bases and J 3 bases; bases outside gene matches: 4. Germline CDR1 is SGHTA and CDR2 is FQGNSA. The CDR3 is 15 residues long. The CDR3 sequence: CASSSRTSGTDTQYF. The CDR3 region has the DNA TGTGCCAGCAGCTCCAGGACTAGCGGAACAGATACGCAGTATTTT.

The rearrangement joins TRBV6-1 to TRBJ2-1; 9 bases are shared with TRBD1. The germline V gene encodes CDR1 MNHNS and CDR2 SASEGT. V trimming: 2 bases; J trimming: 8 bases; junction bases outside the gene matches: 10. The CDR3 runs to 16 residues. The CDR3 sequence: CASSEIKGQGADEQFF. CDR3 in DNA: TGTGCCAGCAGTGAAATCAAGGGACAGGGTGCGGATGAGCAGTTCTTC.

The chain is built from TRBV5-1 and TRBJ2-3; perhaps TRBD1 as D (5 bases). Germline lookup yields CDR1 SGHRS and CDR2 YFSETQ. The CDR3 covers 15 residues. Between the trimmed V and J ends, which lost 0 bases and 2 bases, there was a span of 10 bases. The CDR3: CASSLGDSITDTQYF. CDR3 sequence (DNA): TGCGCCAGCAGCTTGGGCGACAGCATCACAGATACGCAGTATTTT.

This clone was observed a single time. The chain uses TRBV6-6 and TRBJ2-1; 16 nucleotides agree with TRBD2. CDR1 is MNHNY, CDR2 SVGAGI, per germline (reference sequence). The CDR3 loop spans 19 amino acids. J was trimmed by 8 bases and V by 6 bases; bases with no gene match: 16. This CDR3 is CASSHSGTSGGAEIDEQFF. The CDR3 bases are TGTGCCAGCAGCCACTCCGGGACTAGCGGGGGGGCCGAGATCGATGAGCAGTTCTTC.

The gene calls are TRBV6-5 and TRBJ2-2, with D possibly TRBD1 on 5 matching bases. Germline V gene lookup returns CDR1 MNHEY and CDR2 SVGAGI. There are 13 residues in the CDR3. V was shortened by 7 bases and J by 7 bases, with 13 bases between the two germline ends. In DNA, the CDR3 is TGTGCCAGCACCACCTGGGGCATCGGGGAGCTGTTTTTT. Residues: CASTTWGIGELFF.

The chain is built from TRBV3-1 (or the pseudogene TRBV3-2) and TRBJ1-6; no definite D call. Trimming took 3 bases from V and 8 from J, leaving 11 bases between them. CDR1 is LGHDT, CDR2 YNNKEL, per germline (reference sequence). The CDR3 runs 14 residues. This chain's CDR3 is CASSQVGGHSPLHF. The DNA of the CDR3 is TGTGCCAGCAGCCAGGTCGGCGGGCATTCACCCCTCCACTTT.

This chain links TRBV7-9 with TRBJ1-2, with D possibly being TRBD1 (5 bases). The CDR3 covers 13 residues. Germline assignment: CDR1 SEHNR and CDR2 FQNEAQ (reference sequence). V gave up 2 bases and J gave up 6 bases, with 10 bases separating them. DNA for the CDR3: TGTGCCAGCAGCTTAAGCAGGGTGGATGGCTACACCTTC. As protein: CASSLSRVDGYTF. The whole variable domain, remainder taken from reference TRBV7-9 and TRBJ1-2, is DTGVSQNPRHKITKRGQNVTFRCDPISEHNRLYWYRQTLGQGPEFLTYFQNEAQLEKSRLLSDRFSAERPKGSFSTLEIQRTEQGDSAMYLCASSLSRVDGYTFGSGTRLTVV.